This T cell receptor beta chain was obtained from a study of OX40 agonist ivuxolimab in advanced cancers. Study as a whole: Patients receiving dose escalation had hepatocellular carcinoma, melanoma, renal cell or head and neck cancer.

Method: immunoSEQ multiplex PCR; TCRdb's copy keeps in-frame clones and lacks some. The sample has some 140,000 clones; 90% are singletons. Study-level findings and limits: Also present in some nonresponders was a low level of normalized T-cell clonal expansion.

Patients were ineligible given autoimmune disease history or systemic immunosuppression. At cycle 4 day 1, cycle 7 day 1, and baseline, blood was sampled. This clone is a singleton in its sample. Its antigen is still unknown. Germline V gene lookup returns CDR1 MGHDK and CDR2 SYGVNS. V lost 8 bases to trimming and J lost 4 bases, with 21 bases between them. This CDR3 spans 16 amino acids. Sequenced here: CD4+ or CD8+ T cells sorted from blood, sampled in a trial of the OX40 agonist ivuxolimab. The rearrangement uses TRBV25-1 and TRBJ2-1, with a tentative D call TRBD2 (6 bases). The TCR comes from an adult with an advanced solid tumor such as melanoma, head and neck, liver or kidney cancer. CDR3: CASAGFGGGRYNEQFF. CDR3 DNA sequence: TGTGCCAGCGCTGGTTTTGGGGGAGGTCGATACAATGAGCAGTTCTTC.